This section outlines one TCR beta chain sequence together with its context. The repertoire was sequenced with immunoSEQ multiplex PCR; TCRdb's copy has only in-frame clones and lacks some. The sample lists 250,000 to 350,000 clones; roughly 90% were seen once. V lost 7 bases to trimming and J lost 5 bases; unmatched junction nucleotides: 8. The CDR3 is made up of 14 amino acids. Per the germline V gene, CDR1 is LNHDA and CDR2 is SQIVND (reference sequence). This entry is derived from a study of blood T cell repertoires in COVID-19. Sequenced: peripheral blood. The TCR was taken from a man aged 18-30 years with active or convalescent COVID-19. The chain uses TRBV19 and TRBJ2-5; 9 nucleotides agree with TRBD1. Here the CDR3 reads CASKITGGAETQYF. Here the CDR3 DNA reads TGTGCCAGTAAAATAACAGGGGGCGCGGAGACCCAGTACTTC. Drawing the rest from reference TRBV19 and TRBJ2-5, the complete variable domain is DGGITQSPKYLFRKEGQNVTLSCEQNLNHDAMYWYRQDPGQGLRLIYYSQIVNDFQKGDIAEGYSVSREKKESFPLTVTSAQKNPTAFYLCASKITGGAETQYFGPGTRLLVL.